The clone carrying this T cell receptor beta chain has a handful of counts. The antigen is undetermined. Germline CDR1 SGDLS, CDR2 YYNGEE. The CDR3 length is 16 residues. V shed 4 bases, J shed 3 bases, and the junction held 12 bases outside the gene matches. The data originate from a study of blood T cells in healthy people across ages. General study findings and limits: Researchers judged that diversity estimates from one million T cells fell short of true values. Fewer expanded clones and more diversity marked long-lived versus aged donors.

PCR was performed a second time for about 7 to 11 cycles using a sample-barcoded 5' primer and a J-beta primer mix. TCRdb reprocessed the 5' RACE reads via MiXCR and lists one record per CDR3 protein. The repertoire has around 1.5 million distinct CDR3 sequences, roughly 30% of them found once; the top ten carry approximately 10%. This TCR came from a woman younger than 45 in good health. This chain connects TRBV9 to TRBJ2-7; 8 bases line up with TRBD2. Sequences were obtained from blood. As DNA, the CDR3 is TGTGCCAGCAGCCCAGCGGGGGTGGGGAGTAACTACGAGCAGTACTTC. Its translation is CASSPAGVGSNYEQYF.